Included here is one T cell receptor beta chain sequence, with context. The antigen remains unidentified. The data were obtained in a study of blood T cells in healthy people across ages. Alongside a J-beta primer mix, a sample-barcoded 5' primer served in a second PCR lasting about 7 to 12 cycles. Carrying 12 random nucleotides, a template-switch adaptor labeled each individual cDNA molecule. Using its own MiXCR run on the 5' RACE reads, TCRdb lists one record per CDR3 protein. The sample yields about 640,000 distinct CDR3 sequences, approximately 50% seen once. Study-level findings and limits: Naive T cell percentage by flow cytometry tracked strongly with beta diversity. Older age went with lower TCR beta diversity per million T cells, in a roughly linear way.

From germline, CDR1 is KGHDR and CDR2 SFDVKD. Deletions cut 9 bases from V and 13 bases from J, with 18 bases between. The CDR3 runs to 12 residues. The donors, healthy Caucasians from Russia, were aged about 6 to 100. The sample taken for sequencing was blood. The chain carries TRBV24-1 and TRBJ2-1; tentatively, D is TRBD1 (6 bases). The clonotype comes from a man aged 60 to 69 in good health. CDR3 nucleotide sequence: TGTGCCACCGAGGAATCAGGGGAGACCCAGTTCTTC. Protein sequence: CATEESGETQFF.